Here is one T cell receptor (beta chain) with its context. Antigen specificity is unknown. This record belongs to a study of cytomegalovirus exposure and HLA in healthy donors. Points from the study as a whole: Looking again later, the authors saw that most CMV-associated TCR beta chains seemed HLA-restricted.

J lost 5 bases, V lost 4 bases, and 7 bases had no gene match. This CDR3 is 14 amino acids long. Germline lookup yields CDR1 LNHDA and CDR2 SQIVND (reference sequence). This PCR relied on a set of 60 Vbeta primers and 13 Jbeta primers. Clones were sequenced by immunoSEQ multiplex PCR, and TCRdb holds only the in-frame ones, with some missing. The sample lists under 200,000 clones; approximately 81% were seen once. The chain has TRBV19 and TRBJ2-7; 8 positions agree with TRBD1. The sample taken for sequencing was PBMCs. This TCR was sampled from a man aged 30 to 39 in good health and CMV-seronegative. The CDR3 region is CASSKGGQANEQYF. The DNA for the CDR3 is TGTGCCAGTAGTAAGGGGGGACAGGCAAACGAGCAGTACTTC.